This record looks at one TCR beta chain sequence and its context. This table comes from immunoSEQ multiplex PCR, and its TCRdb copy is limited to in-frame clones, with some not included. The table records 85,000 to 95,000 clones, about nine tenths of them present only once. The source of the sample is a study of blood T cell repertoires in COVID-19. Study details: Sample material is recorded as cDNA or gDNA derived from T cells, B-cell-depleted T cells, or PBMCs.

The germline V gene encodes CDR1 SGHTA and CDR2 FQGTGA. The CDR3 loop spans 15 amino acids. Trimming took 5 bases from V and 2 from J, leaving 14 bases between them. This chain connects TRBV7-3 to TRBJ2-3; D not resolved. The sequencing sample was made of peripheral blood. This TCR was recovered from a man in his 60s with acute or convalescent COVID-19. The CDR3: CASSDPAAPTDTQYF. CDR3 DNA: TGTGCCAGCAGCGATCCGGCGGCCCCCACAGATACGCAGTATTTT.